The rows below give T cell receptor beta chains drawn from one sample of a study of human T cells and chemical hapten exposure. TCRdb reanalysed the RACE reads using MiXCR and keeps one entry per CDR3 protein. The sample shows 35,000 to 45,000 distinct CDR3 sequences, around a tenth of them seen only once. The starting material was whole blood, obtained in connection with sensitization to the hapten diphenylcyclopropenone (DPC). The receptors were gathered from a woman aged 25 to 39 with alopecia areata. Some clones in this sample may be carry-over from other donors' samples. Both conserved end residues are part of each CDR3. D genes are given only for firm matches. Not every row has a clone size; where given, it reads once, few, many or a size class.

v_gene	abundance	d_gene	j_gene	CDR3nt	CDR3aa
TRBV5-6	few	-	TRBJ2-3	TGTGCCAGCAGCTTAGTCACAGATACGCAGTATTTT	CASSLVTDTQYF
TRBV28	many	-	TRBJ2-7	TGTGCCAGCAGTTTAGTGACGGCGAGCTCCTACGAGCAGTACTTC	CASSLVTASSYEQYF
TRBV28	few	TRBD1	TRBJ2-3	TGTGCCAGCAGTTTTTCGGGACAGGGAGGAACAGATACGCAGTATTTT	CASSFSGQGGTDTQYF
TRBV29-1	few	TRBD1	TRBJ2-1	TGCAGCGTCCTGTTTTCCGTGGACAGGGGGCTCGATGAGCAGTTCTTC	CSVLFSVDRGLDEQFF
TRBV7-9	many	-	TRBJ1-2	TGTGCCAGCAGCCCATCCGAGGGCTACACCTTC	CASSPSEGYTF
TRBV28	few	-	TRBJ2-7	TGTGCCACCGACCGACCGGCGGGGGAGCAGTACTTC	CATDRPAGEQYF
TRBV5-1	few	-	TRBJ2-1	TGCGCCAGCAGCGTTGGGGGACATGGCAATGAGCAGTTCTTC	CASSVGGHGNEQFF
TRBV7-6	many	TRBD2	TRBJ2-3	TGTGCCAGCAGCTTAGCGTCTCCAGCGGGGGCTAGCACAGATACGCAGTATTTT	CASSLASPAGASTDTQYF
TRBV6-1	many	TRBD2	TRBJ2-3	TGTGCCAGCAGTGCCAACCGGGGACTAGCGGGCACAGATACGCAGTATTTT	CASSANRGLAGTDTQYF
TRBV6-2/TRBV6-3	few	-	TRBJ2-5	TGTGCCAGCACCGAACGGGGGACAGTCAAAGAGACCCAGTACTTC	CASTERGTVKETQYF
TRBV7-2	-	-	TRBJ2-7	TGTGCCAGCAGCCTACGGGGTCCCTCCTACGAGCAGTACTTC	CASSLRGPSYEQYF
TRBV12-3/TRBV12-4	-	TRBD2	TRBJ2-5	TGTGCCAGCAGTTCGGGACTAGCGTCCCGTCCCCCGTTCTGGGAAGAGACCCAGTACTTC	CASSSGLASRPPFWEETQYF
TRBV4-2	-	TRBD2	TRBJ2-3	TGTGCCAGCAGCCAAGGGGTGCTAGCGGGGGGAGTCCCAGATACGCAGTATTTT	CASSQGVLAGGVPDTQYF
TRBV29-1	-	-	TRBJ1-2	TGCAGCGTTGCGGACGGTCGAGGCTACACCTTC	CSVADGRGYTF
TRBV24-1	many	TRBD1	TRBJ2-5	TGTGCCACCAGTGATTCCGGGACAGGGGTCACCGAGACCCAGTACTTC	CATSDSGTGVTETQYF
TRBV29-1	many	TRBD1	TRBJ2-1	TGCAGCGTCCCTCCCCCGGGACAGGGATTCTACAATGAGCAGTTCTTC	CSVPPPGQGFYNEQFF
TRBV5-1	few	-	TRBJ2-7	TGCGCCAGCAGCCCAGGCCCTGAAAACTACGAGCAGTACTTC	CASSPGPENYEQYF
TRBV6-5	many	TRBD1	TRBJ2-7	TGTGCCAGCAGTTCAGGAGGGACAGGGGGGAAGAAGCAGTACTTC	CASSSGGTGGKKQYF
TRBV13	few	-	TRBJ2-7	TGTGCCAGCAGCTTAGGCGGGGGCCTAGCCTACGAGCAGTACTTC	CASSLGGGLAYEQYF
TRBV2	few	-	TRBJ2-1	TGTGCCAGCGGCTACAGGGTTGAGCAGTTCTTC	CASGYRVEQFF
TRBV7-8	few	-	TRBJ2-6	TGTGCCAGCAGCTTGGTCAACGTCCTGACTTTC	CASSLVNVLTF
TRBV10-3	many	-	TRBJ2-1	TGTGCCATCAGTGGGGGGGCCCATGAGCAGTTCTTC	CAISGGAHEQFF
TRBV4-1	few	TRBD1	TRBJ2-7	TGCGCCAGCAGCCAAGATTTGGGGACAGGAGCCTACGAGCAGTACTTC	CASSQDLGTGAYEQYF
TRBV9	many	-	TRBJ1-2	TGTGCCAGCAGCCAACAGGGAGCAGGAAAAAACTATGGCTACACCTTC	CASSQQGAGKNYGYTF
TRBV7-2	-	TRBD1	TRBJ1-1	TGTGCCAGCAGTCAAACAGGGGACACTGAAGCTTTCTTT	CASSQTGDTEAFF
TRBV19	many	-	TRBJ1-6	TGTGCCAGTAGTCTCCCTGATTCACCCCTCCACTTT	CASSLPDSPLHF
TRBV7-2	-	-	TRBJ1-5	TGTGCCAGCAGCTTAGATATCGGGACACTAGGGGATAGCAATCAGCCCCAGCATTTT	CASSLDIGTLGDSNQPQHF
TRBV4-3	many	-	TRBJ2-1	TGCGCCAGCAGCCAAGATCCAATGAGTCATGAGTCTACAACTGAGCAGTTCTTC	CASSQDPMSHESTTEQFF
TRBV28	many	-	TRBJ1-1	TGTGCCAGCAGTTTATATGGACCGAGAGAAAAAGGTTTCTTT	CASSLYGPREKGFF
TRBV7-8	few	-	TRBJ2-5	TGTGCCAGCAGCCCGGGGATTCGAGAGACCCAGTACTTC	CASSPGIRETQYF
TRBV5-1	few	-	TRBJ2-3	TGCGCCAGCAGGCACGAGACAGATACGCAGTATTTT	CASRHETDTQYF
TRBV9	-	-	TRBJ2-1	TGTGCCAGCAGCGTCAGTCGGACCTACAATGAGCAGTTCTTC	CASSVSRTYNEQFF
TRBV19	once	-	TRBJ1-1	TGTGCCAGCAGAGACCCGAACATTGAAGCTTTCTTT	CASRDPNIEAFF
TRBV7-2	many	-	TRBJ2-5	TGTGCCAGCAGCCGATTAATGGAGACCCAGTACTTC	CASSRLMETQYF
TRBV20-1	-	-	TRBJ2-7	TGCAGTGCAACCGGGACACCATCCTACGAGCAGTACTTC	CSATGTPSYEQYF
TRBV14	few	-	TRBJ1-1	TGTGCCAGCAGCCAAGATCACGGGGACGCTGAAGCTTTCTTT	CASSQDHGDAEAFF
TRBV30	-	-	TRBJ2-3	TGTGCCAGCCCTAGCTCGGGGCAAGCAGATACGCAGTATTTT	CASPSSGQADTQYF
TRBV3-1	few	-	TRBJ2-3	TGTGCCAGCAGCCAGCTCACAACTAGCACAGATACGCAGTATTTT	CASSQLTTSTDTQYF
TRBV7-2	few	TRBD2	TRBJ2-7	TGTGCCAGCAGACCGCCTAGCGGGGGGGCCCACGAGCAGTACTTC	CASRPPSGGAHEQYF
TRBV4-3	many	TRBD1	TRBJ2-4	TGCGCCAGCAGCCAGACCCCCGGGACAGGGGGAGGTAACATTCAGTACTTC	CASSQTPGTGGGNIQYF
TRBV12-3/TRBV12-4	few	-	TRBJ1-1	TGTGCCAGCAGTTTAGGCCCTGTAGACACTGAAGCTTTCTTT	CASSLGPVDTEAFF
TRBV7-2	-	-	TRBJ2-3	TGTGCCAGCAGCTTATTCACAGATACGCAGTATTTT	CASSLFTDTQYF
TRBV5-5	-	-	TRBJ2-6	TGTGCCAGCAGCTTGAAGGTTCACAACTCTGGGGCCAACGTCCTGACTTTC	CASSLKVHNSGANVLTF
TRBV20-1	many	TRBD2	TRBJ2-5	TGCAGTGCGTCTGGTAGCGGGGGACTAAGGGAGACCCAGTACTTC	CSASGSGGLRETQYF
TRBV6-2/TRBV6-3	-	TRBD2	TRBJ2-2	TGTGCCAGCAGTTACGCGCTAGCGGGGGGCAACACCGGGGAGCTGTTTTTT	CASSYALAGGNTGELFF
TRBV7-9	few	-	TRBJ1-2	TGTGCCAGCAGCTTAGGTTATAGGACGGATAACTATGGCTACACCTTC	CASSLGYRTDNYGYTF
TRBV5-6	many	TRBD1	TRBJ2-6	TGTGCCAGCAGCGACGGGACAGGGGGCCGCAAGGTCCTGACTTTC	CASSDGTGGRKVLTF
TRBV5-1	many	TRBD1	TRBJ2-5	TGCGCCAGCAGCTTAGGACAGGGCGGAGAGACCCAGTACTTC	CASSLGQGGETQYF
TRBV5-1	few	-	TRBJ1-2	TGCGCCAGCAGCTCGTCAGGGCCTGATGGCTACACCTTC	CASSSSGPDGYTF
TRBV7-3	many	-	TRBJ1-5	TGTGCCAGCAGCTTAGTTGCGCGCAGGGACGATGATCAGCCCCAGCATTTT	CASSLVARRDDDQPQHF
TRBV9	-	-	TRBJ1-5	TGTGCCAGCAGCGTAGGATGGGATCAGCCCCAGCATTTT	CASSVGWDQPQHF
TRBV5-1	many	-	TRBJ2-3	TGCGCCAGCAGCTTGGCCTTCACAGATACGCAGTATTTT	CASSLAFTDTQYF
TRBV4-1	-	TRBD1	TRBJ2-2	TGCGCCAGCAGCCGCGGACAGGGCCCCACCGGGGAGCTGTTTTTT	CASSRGQGPTGELFF
TRBV9	many	-	TRBJ2-7	TGTGCCAGCAGCGTAGAGGGAGGGGGGCCCTACGAGCAGTACTTC	CASSVEGGGPYEQYF
TRBV30	many	TRBD2	TRBJ2-7	TGTGCCTGGATCTACGGGAGGTACGAGCAGTACTTC	CAWIYGRYEQYF